This T cell receptor beta chain was identified in a study of human T cells and chemical hapten exposure (dated by TCRdb to about 2021). Turning to the overall study: For sensitization, 2% DPC in acetone was applied to a 2 cm by 2 cm area of upper inner arm skin. In alopecia patients, the study followed how the peripheral blood TCR repertoire changed in vivo over primary and secondary sensitization to diphenylcyclopropenone (DPC), a hapten. Patient blood was sampled pre-sensitization (week 0) and at 2, 6 and about 24 weeks after DPC sensitization. Patch testing was performed on the upper back with Finn chambers containing 0.01% DPC, and the patch tests were scored after 6 days according to International Contact Dermatitis Research Group standards. Most of the patients in the cohort were female, and the cohort covered alopecia areata with under or over 50% scalp involvement, alopecia totalis and alopecia universalis. Throughout the study period of about 23 weeks, patients also received therapeutic DPC doses to the scalp every week. About 28 alopecia patients gave blood for TCR sequencing at one to four time points (pre-sensitization, 2, 6 and 24 weeks). Libraries were pooled for sequencing, and per-sample TCR yields varied mainly because of small differences in library volumes within the pool.

This specimen's time point label, interpreted: pre-sensitization, week 0. According to the study, the label for this sample's treatment or condition signals: therapeutic diphenylcyclopropenone sensitization with weekly scalp DPC. Blood at each patch-test visit was drawn before the patch test was applied. Patients were considered eligible if aged 18 to 70, diagnosed with alopecia and deemed suitable for DPC therapy, and patients were excluded if pregnant. Total RNA was isolated from unfractionated whole blood collected in Tempus Blood RNA tubes. General findings and caveats noted by the study authors: Because all patients had alopecia, a presumed autoimmune disease, the immune response of the patients might differ from that of healthy individuals. Patch test score correlated positively with the number of PT1 expanded TCRs, reaching significance at thresholds 8, 16 and 32 but not at 4. The number of TCRs above 1 in 1000 frequency did not change with DPC sensitization; there was no evidence of global repertoire structure alterations. Compared with pre-sensitization or healthy control sets, expanded TCRs formed significantly more large CDR3 similarity clusters, which is consistent with antigen-driven responses. Repeated subsampling changed both the strength of the expansion versus patch-test correlation and the threshold at which that correlation became significant.

Libraries were made using RACE. Sequenced on a NextSeq 500. During library preparation, unique molecular identifiers were attached to individual cDNA molecules so that TCRs could be counted in a quantitative, reproducible way. For every blood RNA sample, sequencing covered both the TCR alpha and TCR beta chains. Regarding the original processing steps: The median number of TCRs per sample was roughly 98,000, ranging from about 20,000 to 690,600. The Decombinator software suite was used to annotate V, J and CDR3 in the TCR reads. For PS versus PT1 abundance plots, all samples were subsampled to the same number of TCRs (28,000). Expanded TCRs were defined as absent before sensitization and observed at least eight times at the 2-week time point. TCRdb passed the public sequencing reads through fastp at Q25 and MiXCR, retaining productive beta sequences. Records with the same CDR3 protein are collapsed into one entry carrying the most frequent genes and DNA. These V and J calls originate from TCRdb's pipeline instead of the authors' own analysis. In this sample the table shows about 110,000 distinct CDR3 sequences, roughly an eighth of which occur a single time. 1.5% to 2% of the sample rests with the top ten.

Concerning this clonotype itself: Its antigen remains undetermined. No qualities accompany the bases; no much larger clone lies one base away.

V is clipped by 5 bases and J by 8 bases, and the sequence between their germline boundaries is 15 bases long. The CDR1 and CDR2 encoded by the germline V gene (reference sequence) are PRHDT and FYEKMQ. There are 14 amino acids in the CDR3, from cysteine to phenylalanine inclusive. This entry keeps only the CDR3 DNA: 42 bases, framed from base 1. The chain joins TRBV13 to TRBJ1-4; the D gene identity is not certain. The sample consisted of whole blood, taken in connection with sensitization to the hapten diphenylcyclopropenone (DPC). The clonotype comes from a woman in her 50s with alopecia areata. Some clones in this sample may be carry-over from other donors' samples. The CDR3: CASSPPNEAEKLFF. The DNA is TGTGCCAGCAGCCCACCAAACGAGGCAGAAAAACTGTTTTTT.